Listed below are T cell receptor beta chains from one sample, sequenced in a study of OX40 agonist ivuxolimab in advanced cancers. The assay was immunoSEQ multiplex PCR, and TCRdb's table has in-frame clones only and misses some. The repertoire holds about 50,000 clones, with roughly 88% as singletons. Here the sequenced sample was CD4+ or CD8+ T cells sorted from blood, taken in a trial of the OX40 agonist ivuxolimab. The receptors stem from an adult with an advanced solid tumor such as melanoma, head and neck, liver or kidney cancer. Each CDR3 is given with its conserved first and last residue. Fields, in order: CDR3 length, D gene, J gene, V gene, clone size, CDR3 protein, CDR3 DNA. D genes are given only for firm matches. Rows may omit the clone size; those that give it use once, few, many or a size class.

17	NA	TRBJ2-3	TRBV28	few	CASNLLGQGEDTDTQYF	TGTGCCAGCAATTTGCTCGGGCAGGGGGAGGACACAGATACGCAGTATTTT
17	NA	TRBJ1-2	TRBV10-3	once	CAISESEWRRPNYGYTF	TGTGCCATCAGTGAGTCCGAGTGGAGGAGGCCTAACTATGGCTACACCTTC
14	NA	TRBJ1-1	TRBV28	NA	CASSFIGWVAEAFF	TGTGCCAGCAGTTTCATCGGGTGGGTTGCTGAAGCTTTCTTT
15	NA	TRBJ1-2	TRBV4-3	NA	CASSQDLVGRYGYTF	TGCGCCAGCAGCCAAGATCTAGTAGGGCGATATGGCTACACCTTC
17	TRBD1	TRBJ1-1	TRBV11-2	NA	CASSFHAGTDMNTEAFF	TGTGCCAGCAGCTTCCACGCCGGGACAGACATGAACACTGAAGCTTTCTTT
11	NA	TRBJ1-4	TRBV29-1	NA	CSVPTNEKLFF	TGCAGCGTTCCAACTAATGAAAAACTGTTTTTT
16	TRBD2	TRBJ2-1	TRBV7-2	NA	CASSSQRGDSYNEQFF	TGTGCCAGCAGCTCCCAGCGGGGGGACTCCTACAATGAGCAGTTCTTC
14	NA	TRBJ2-7	TRBV6-1	NA	CASSEGPNLYEQYF	TGTGCCAGCAGTGAGGGGCCAAACCTCTACGAGCAGTACTTC
14	NA	TRBJ1-2	TRBV5-4	NA	CASSFGAEYYGYTF	TGTGCCAGCAGCTTCGGGGCGGAATACTATGGCTACACCTTC
15	NA	TRBJ2-2	TRBV5-1	NA	CASSAGPEVTGELFF	TGCGCCAGCAGCGCTGGGCCTGAAGTTACCGGGGAGCTGTTTTTT
16	NA	TRBJ2-2	TRBV6-6	NA	CASSFYKRASTGELFF	TGTGCCAGCAGTTTCTACAAGAGGGCCAGCACCGGGGAGCTGTTTTTT
15	TRBD1	TRBJ2-4	TRBV15	NA	CATSRDRQGANIQYF	TGTGCCACCAGCAGAGATCGCCAGGGGGCAAACATTCAGTACTTC
15	TRBD1	TRBJ1-3	TRBV28	NA	CASSPDRHSGNTIYF	TGTGCCAGCAGTCCGGACAGGCACTCTGGAAACACCATATATTTT
16	TRBD1	TRBJ1-1	TRBV10-3	NA	CAISGSQGARNTEAFF	TGTGCCATCAGTGGGTCACAGGGGGCTCGGAACACTGAAGCTTTCTTT
13	NA	TRBJ2-1	TRBV7-9	once	CASSTGTSNEQFF	TGTGCCAGCAGCACCGGGACTTCGAATGAGCAGTTCTTC
15	TRBD1	TRBJ2-2	TRBV12-5	NA	CASGPGQINTGELFF	TGTGCTAGTGGTCCGGGACAGATAAACACCGGGGAGCTGTTTTTT
15	TRBD2	TRBJ2-7	TRBV6-5	NA	CASSEGLLNLYEQYF	TGTGCCAGCAGCGAGGGACTATTAAACCTCTACGAGCAGTACTTC
17	NA	TRBJ1-1	TRBV19	NA	CASSIPPPTVMNTEAFF	TGTGCCAGTAGTATTCCACCCCCGACAGTTATGAACACTGAAGCTTTCTTT
11	NA	TRBJ1-4	TRBV20-1	NA	CSAQKGVKLFF	TGCAGTGCTCAGAAGGGTGTAAAACTGTTTTTT
14	NA	TRBJ2-5	TRBV7-9	NA	CASSVSLGQETQYF	TGTGCCAGCAGCGTGAGTTTGGGGCAAGAGACCCAGTACTTC
15	NA	TRBJ2-1	TRBV5-1	NA	CASSLAGRQYNEQFF	TGCGCCAGCAGCTTGGCAGGACGGCAGTACAATGAGCAGTTCTTC
14	NA	TRBJ2-1	TRBV7-2	NA	CASSLRGTYNEQFF	TGTGCCAGCAGCCTCCGGGGAACCTACAATGAGCAGTTCTTC
18	TRBD2	TRBJ2-2	TRBV5-8	NA	CASSFISTSGGYTGELFF	TGTGCCAGCAGCTTCATCTCTACTAGCGGGGGTTACACCGGGGAGCTGTTTTTT
16	NA	TRBJ2-7	TRBV13	NA	CASSSTGEGSSYEQYF	TGTGCCAGCAGCTCGACAGGGGAGGGTAGCTCCTACGAGCAGTACTTC
14	NA	TRBJ1-4	TRBV5-4	NA	CASSNKGENEKLFF	TGTGCCAGCAGCAATAAGGGGGAGAATGAAAAACTGTTTTTT
15	TRBD2	TRBJ2-2	TRBV6-7	NA	CASPGLAANTGELFF	TGTGCCAGCCCCGGACTAGCAGCGAACACCGGGGAGCTGTTTTTT
15	TRBD1	TRBJ2-1	TRBV25-1	NA	CASSDSGTGGNEQFF	TGTGCCAGCAGTGATTCCGGGACAGGGGGGAATGAGCAGTTCTTC
15	TRBD2	TRBJ2-1	TRBV7-2	NA	CASSLSGGANNEQFF	TGTGCCAGCAGCCTAAGCGGGGGGGCGAACAATGAGCAGTTCTTC
16	NA	TRBJ2-1	TRBV9	NA	CASSSGGTASYNEQFF	TGTGCCAGCAGCTCTGGGGGGACAGCCTCCTACAATGAGCAGTTCTTC
13	NA	TRBJ2-5	TRBV7-2	NA	CASSLWRSETQYF	TGTGCCAGCAGCTTATGGCGGTCGGAGACCCAGTACTTC
15	NA	TRBJ2-1	TRBV5-1	NA	CASSLVPGERNEQFF	TGCGCCAGCAGCTTAGTACCGGGAGAGAGGAATGAGCAGTTCTTC
18	NA	TRBJ1-4	TRBV10-3	NA	CAISETGLFLSTNEKLFF	TGTGCCATCAGTGAGACAGGGCTTTTTCTTTCCACTAATGAAAAACTGTTTTTT
16	NA	TRBJ1-4	TRBV19	few	CASSLGGQGTNEKLFF	TGTGCCAGTAGTCTCGGCGGGCAGGGTACTAATGAAAAACTGTTTTTT
14	TRBD2	TRBJ2-3	TRBV19	NA	CASSTSASTDTQYF	TGTGCCAGTAGCACTAGCGCAAGCACAGATACGCAGTATTTT
15	TRBD1	TRBJ2-5	TRBV18	NA	CASSPPTGGQETQYF	TGTGCCAGCTCACCACCAACAGGGGGACAGGAGACCCAGTACTTC
17	TRBD1	TRBJ1-4	TRBV28	NA	CASSSWGTGGAHEKLFF	TGTGCCAGCAGCTCGTGGGGGACAGGGGGCGCCCATGAAAAACTGTTTTTT
16	NA	TRBJ1-2	TRBV29-1	NA	CSVEDPARQGGYGYTF	TGCAGCGTTGAAGATCCAGCACGGCAGGGAGGTTATGGCTACACCTTC
16	TRBD2	TRBJ2-1	TRBV4-2	once	CASSQDAGLADNEQFF	TGTGCCAGCAGCCAAGATGCAGGACTAGCGGACAATGAGCAGTTCTTC
14	NA	TRBJ2-5	TRBV7-9	once	CASSSGSGQETQYF	TGTGCCAGCAGCTCTGGAAGCGGCCAAGAGACCCAGTACTTC
13	NA	TRBJ1-5	TRBV10-3	NA	CAITRGAGQPQHF	TGTGCCATCACTCGGGGGGCTGGGCAGCCCCAGCATTTT